The present entry profiles one TCR beta chain with its context. This specimen belongs to a study of blood T cell repertoires in COVID-19. Study overall: Sample material is recorded as cDNA or gDNA derived from T cells, B-cell-depleted T cells, or PBMCs.

Repertoires were generated with immunoSEQ multiplex PCR, while TCRdb's copy carries only in-frame clones and drops some. The profile shows approximately 190,000 clones, around nine tenths of them singletons. Germline V gene lookup returns CDR1 SGHNT and CDR2 YYREEE (reference sequence). The CDR3 has 15 amino acids. Trimming took 1 base from V and 9 from J, leaving 14 bases between them. This rearrangement joins TRBV5-4 to TRBJ1-6; D may be TRBD1 (5 bases). This sequence originates from a man in his 60s with active or convalescent COVID-19. Sequenced: peripheral blood. As DNA, the CDR3 is TGTGCCAGCAGCTTGCGACAGAGCCCTGGTTCACCCCTCCACTTT. Residues: CASSLRQSPGSPLHF.